This TCR beta chain came from a study of T cells in Graves' hyperthyroidism and ophthalmopathy. On the study more broadly: Pretreatment peripheral blood was obtained at initial diagnosis. General study findings and limits: Ophthalmopathy prediction by the model preceded onset by a median 6.5 months.

Enrolled ophthalmopathy patients presented with a Clinical Activity Score of at least 3, a NOSPECS grade of at least 4, and disease duration under 3 months. The CDR3 spans 13 residues. Germline loops: CDR1 DFQATT, CDR2 SNEGSKA (reference sequence). RNA transcripts served as the template for amplifying TCR beta CDR3 regions. First-round RT-PCR of the TCR CDR3 relied on the HTBI primer set. A single record per CDR3 protein comes from TCRdb applying MiXCR to the multiplex PCR reads. Seen here are hundreds of thousands of distinct CDR3 sequences, roughly 15% observed once, and the top ten hold around 4.1%. This clonotype appeared once. The antigen is unknown. Since a much larger clone is just one base distant, this may be a read error.

The clonotype comes from a woman aged 40-49 years with Graves' ophthalmopathy. Specimen: blood. The V and J genes are TRBV20-1 and TRBJ1-1; D uncertain. Here the CDR3 DNA reads TGCAGTGCTAGAGATGGCTCATACACTGAATCTTTCTTT. Translated, it gives CSARDGSYTESFF.